Shown below are 25 T cell receptor beta chains from a single sample sequenced in a study of T cell changes during pregnancy in multiple sclerosis. This table comes from immunoSEQ multiplex PCR, and its TCRdb copy is limited to in-frame clones, with some not included. The data show around 34,000 clones, with nearly 90% seen just once and approximately 0.5% held by the top ten. The starting material was CD4+ T cells from peripheral blood mononuclear cells, obtained in the second trimester of pregnancy. The receptors shown here come from a female donor with multiple sclerosis, enrolled in a pregnancy study.

This chain connects TRBV7-9 to TRBJ2-1; 8 bases fit TRBD2. Germline V gene sequence: CDR1 SEHNR, CDR2 FQNEAQ (reference sequence). The CDR3 runs to 15 residues. The V and J ends lost 3 bases and 8 bases, in that order; junction bases with no gene match: 9. The CDR3 region has the DNA TGTGCCAGCAGCTTGGTATTAGCGGGATTAGATGAGCAGTTCTTC. This encodes CASSLVLAGLDEQFF.

The chain links TRBV18 to TRBJ1-2; 7 nucleotides agree with TRBD1. V lost 4 bases to trimming and J lost 6 bases; unmatched junction nucleotides: 5. The CDR3 runs 13 residues. CDR1 is KGHSH and CDR2 is LQKENI in the germline V gene. The CDR3 bases are TGTGCCAGCTCACAGCAAGGGGGCGATGGCTACACCTTC. It is translated as CASSQQGGDGYTF.

CDR3 protein: CASSQYRGSYEQYF. The CDR3 DNA sequence: TGTGCCAGCAGCCAATACAGGGGGTCCTACGAGCAGTACTTC. The V gene is TRBV14, the J gene TRBJ2-7, with 8 nucleotides matching TRBD1. With 2 bases clipped from V and 1 base from J, the junction kept 1 base outside the gene matches. The CDR3 has 14 amino acids. Germline V gene lookup returns CDR1 SGHDN and CDR2 FVKESK.

In this sample, this clone turned up once. The genes are TRBV18 and TRBJ2-3, with D tentatively TRBD2 (6 bases). The CDR3 spans 13 residues. Trimming took off 3 bases at V and 6 bases at J, with 10 bases between the two ends. In germline, CDR1 is KGHSH, CDR2 LQKENI. CDR3 region: CASSPTRADTQYF. Here the CDR3 DNA reads TGTGCCAGCTCACCGACTAGGGCGGATACGCAGTATTTT.

In this sample, this clone turned up once. V and J are TRBV7-9 and TRBJ2-5; TRBD1 might be the D (6 bases). The CDR3 has 12 residues. CDR1 is SEHNR, CDR2 FQNEAQ, per germline (reference sequence). V was trimmed by 2 bases and J by 7 bases, leaving 8 bases between them. CDR3 amino acids: CASSLPQGTQYF. DNA of the CDR3: TGTGCCAGCAGCTTACCACAGGGGACCCAGTACTTC.

CDR3 nucleotides: TGTGCCAGCAGCGTGTACGGAGGTCCTGAGCAGTTCTTC. It yields the protein CASSVYGGPEQFF. The chain carries TRBV28 and TRBJ2-1, with D perhaps TRBD2 (5 bases). Germline CDR1 is MDHEN and CDR2 is SYDVKM. The CDR3 is made up of 13 amino acids. V dropped 6 bases and J dropped 9 bases, with 15 bases sitting between them.

The chain joins TRBV27 to TRBJ2-7, with D maybe TRBD2 (5 bases). This CDR3 has 17 residues. V lost 3 bases, J lost 2 bases, and 20 bases lay in between. Germline CDR1 MNHEY, CDR2 SMNVEV (reference sequence). The CDR3 DNA is TGTGCCAGCAGTTTGAAAAGGAATTTCGGGGTTACCTACGAGCAGTACTTC. Its protein is CASSLKRNFGVTYEQYF.

The chain joins TRBV7-3 to TRBJ2-2, with TRBD2 matching 7 bases. The V and J ends lost 11 bases and 4 bases, in that order; junction bases with no gene match: 10. CDR3 size: 14 residues. CDR1 SGHTA and CDR2 FQGTGA come from the germline V gene. The CDR3 loop reads CAGGREWSTGELFF. CDR3 nucleotides: TGTGCCGGCGGGCGGGAGTGGAGCACCGGGGAGCTGTTTTTT.

The chain uses TRBV7-3 and TRBJ2-5, with 10 bases matching TRBD2. CDR1 and CDR2 from the germline V gene are SGHTA and FQGTGA. This CDR3 spans 16 amino acids. V trimming: 5 bases; J trimming: 2 bases; junction bases outside the gene matches: 8. CDR3 nucleotides: TGTGCCAGCAGCCCTAGCGGGGGCCCGGGGCAAGAGACCCAGTACTTC. Its translation: CASSPSGGPGQETQYF.

The table lists this clone with a few counts. The chain links TRBV28 to TRBJ1-1; D gene unclear. Germline V gives CDR1 MDHEN, CDR2 SYDVKM. The V and J ends lost 6 bases and 12 bases respectively, with 14 bases between them. The CDR3 is made up of 11 amino acids. CDR3: CASSLFLETFF. CDR3 nucleotide sequence: TGTGCCAGCAGCCTCTTTCTAGAAACTTTCTTT. The variable domain in full, with the rest retrieved from reference TRBV28 and TRBJ1-1, is DVKVTQSSRYLVKRTGEKVFLECVQDMDHENMFWYRQDPGLGLRLIYFSYDVKMKEKGDIPEGYSVSREKKERFSLILESASTNQTSMYLCASSLFLETFFGQGTRLTVV.

The rearrangement links TRBV14 to TRBJ1-4; 8 bases line up with TRBD1. Losses at the gene ends were 1 base for V and 5 bases for J; bases not matched to a gene: 9. Germline CDR1 reads SGHDN; CDR2 reads FVKESK. This CDR3 contains 17 residues. CDR3 amino acids: CASSQAGTGLQNEKLFF. CDR3 coding DNA: TGTGCCAGCAGCCAAGCCGGGACAGGCCTCCAAAATGAAAAACTGTTTTTT. Supplemented by reference TRBV14 and TRBJ1-4, the full variable domain reads EAGVTQFPSHSVIEKGQTVTLRCDPISGHDNLYWYRRVMGKEIKFLLHFVKESKQDESGMPNNRFLAERTGGTYSTLKVQPAELEDSGVYFCASSQAGTGLQNEKLFFGSGTQLSVL.

This chain joins TRBV10-3 and TRBJ2-3; 9 bases agree with TRBD2. The CDR3 extends over 15 amino acids. Unmatched junction bases numbered 3, after V lost 4 bases and J lost 1 base. Per germline, CDR1 ENHRY and CDR2 SYGVKD. The CDR3 nucleotides are TGTGCCATCAGTGTAGAGCGGGAGGGCACAGATACGCAGTATTTT. This encodes CAISVEREGTDTQYF.

This clone was recorded only once. The chain uses TRBV6-6 and TRBJ2-2; tentative D call: TRBD2 (5 bases). V gave up 4 bases and J gave up 6 bases, with 9 bases separating them. The CDR3 is 13 residues long. CDR1 MNHNY and CDR2 SVGAGI come from the germline V gene (reference sequence). CDR3 sequence reads: CASSLSGSGELFF. The DNA for the CDR3 is TGTGCCAGCAGTTTATCGGGGTCCGGGGAGCTGTTTTTT.

The chain links TRBV4-1 to TRBJ2-7; D not resolved. This CDR3 comprises 15 residues. V lost 0 bases to trimming and J lost 0 bases, with 9 bases between them. The V gene's germline CDR1 is MGHRA and CDR2 YSYEKL. CDR3 bases: TGCGCCAGCAGCCAAGATATGGGCTTCTCCTACGAGCAGTACTTC. It is translated as CASSQDMGFSYEQYF.

This clone was observed a few times. This chain links TRBV5-1 with TRBJ2-1; 9 bases agree with TRBD2. Unmatched junction bases numbered 6, after V lost 5 bases and J lost 3 bases. CDR1 is SGHRS, CDR2 YFSETQ, per germline. This CDR3 has 15 amino acids. The CDR3, as DNA: TGCGCCAGCAGTCATAGCGGGAGTGGCTACAATGAGCAGTTCTTC. The encoded protein is CASSHSGSGYNEQFF.

The chain has TRBV7-3 and TRBJ2-3; D uncertain. The germline V gene has CDR1 SGHTA and CDR2 FQGTGA. V was clipped by 1 base and J by 4 bases, with 9 bases between them. The CDR3 consists of 14 residues. The CDR3 sequence is CASSLRSEADTQYF. The DNA of the CDR3 is TGTGCCAGCAGCTTAAGGTCCGAGGCAGATACGCAGTATTTT.

This clone was observed a handful of times. J is TRBJ2-6 and V is TRBV5-1, with a possible D match to TRBD2 (6 bases). This CDR3 comprises 16 residues. V gave up 0 bases and J gave up 3 bases, with 10 bases separating them. The germline V gene has CDR1 SGHRS and CDR2 YFSETQ. DNA of the CDR3: TGCGCCAGCAGCTTGGTCGAGGGAGGTGGGGCCAACGTCCTGACTTTC. Amino acids: CASSLVEGGGANVLTF.

CDR3 loop: CASSLRSGYASVSYNEQFF. CDR3 sequence (DNA): TGTGCCAGCAGCTTAAGGTCCGGTTATGCTAGCGTCTCCTACAATGAGCAGTTCTTC. The rearrangement links TRBV7-2 to TRBJ2-1, with D perhaps matching TRBD2 (6 bases). V gave up 2 bases and J gave up 0 bases, with 20 bases separating them. Germline CDR1 and CDR2: SGHTA and FQGNSA. This CDR3 has 19 residues.

This chain links TRBV9 with TRBJ2-5, with D tentatively TRBD2 (6 bases). This CDR3 is 16 amino acids long. Germline assignment: CDR1 SGDLS and CDR2 YYNGEE. Trimming took 4 bases from V and 4 from J, leaving 20 bases between them. CDR3 in amino acids: CASSSPRRGAGETQYF. CDR3 coding DNA: TGTGCCAGCAGCTCCCCCCGGCGGGGAGCCGGAGAGACCCAGTACTTC.

The genes are TRBV9 and TRBJ2-1, with 7 nucleotides matching TRBD2. Germline V gives CDR1 SGDLS, CDR2 YYNGEE. The CDR3 has 17 residues. Losses at the gene ends were 0 bases for V and 0 bases for J; bases not matched to a gene: 6. As DNA, the CDR3 is TGTGCCAGCAGCGTAGTGTGGGGCGGGAGCTCCTACAATGAGCAGTTCTTC. Translating it yields CASSVVWGGSSYNEQFF.

The chain has TRBV10-3 and TRBJ2-2, with D uncertain. From germline, CDR1 is ENHRY and CDR2 SYGVKD. V was shortened by 3 bases and J by 9 bases, with 8 bases between the two germline ends. The CDR3 is 12 residues long. CDR3 sequence reads: CAISELGRELFF. CDR3 in DNA: TGTGCCATCAGTGAACTGGGCAGGGAGCTGTTTTTT.

The J gene is TRBJ2-7, the V gene TRBV5-5, with 7 bases aligning to TRBD2. The trim removed 0 bases at V and 3 bases at J, leaving 6 bases unmatched. This CDR3 comprises 15 residues. Germline values: CDR1 SGHKS, CDR2 YYEKEE (reference sequence). CDR3 protein: CASSLELAEYYEQYF. CDR3 DNA: TGTGCCAGCAGCTTGGAGCTAGCGGAATACTACGAGCAGTACTTC.

V is TRBV9 and J is TRBJ2-1; 8 nucleotides line up with TRBD1. CDR1 is SGDLS and CDR2 is YYNGEE in the germline V gene. Unmatched junction bases numbered 4, after V lost 4 bases and J lost 7 bases. The CDR3 is 13 residues long. CDR3 in amino acids: CASSPTGANEQFF. The CDR3 coding sequence is TGTGCCAGCAGCCCGACAGGGGCTAATGAGCAGTTCTTC. The full variable domain, with the rest looked up from reference TRBV9 and TRBJ2-1, is DSGVTQTPKHLITATGQRVTLRCSPRSGDLSVYWYQQSLDQGLQFLIQYYNGEERAKGNILERFSAQQFPDLHSELNLSSLELGDSALYFCASSPTGANEQFFGPGTRLTVL.

The genes are TRBV4-1 and TRBJ2-7; D uncertain. Germline CDR1 reads MGHRA; CDR2 reads YSYEKL. V was shortened by 2 bases and J by 5 bases, with 13 bases between the two germline ends. This CDR3 has 14 amino acids. In nucleotides, the CDR3 is TGCGCCAGCAGCCAATTTGAACGGGTGGACGAGCAGTACTTC. Protein product: CASSQFERVDEQYF.

Here the CDR3 reads CASSPLGTNQPQHF. The DNA for the CDR3 is TGTGCCAGCTCACCACTGGGGACAAATCAGCCCCAGCATTTT. The chain employs TRBV18 and TRBJ1-5; D may be TRBD1 (6 bases). Germline CDR1 is KGHSH and CDR2 is LQKENI. The CDR3 has 14 amino acids. V was cut by 1 base and J by 4 bases, with 8 bases left in between. Variable domain in full (rest from reference TRBV18 and TRBJ1-5): NAGVMQNPRHLVRRRGQEARLRCSPMKGHSHVYWYRQLPEEGLKFMVYLQKENIIDESGMPKERFSAEFPKEGPSILRIQQVVRGDSAAYFCASSPLGTNQPQHFGDGTRLSIL.